Presented here are 25 T cell receptor beta chains from one specimen sequenced in a study of spatial heterogeneity in lung cancer. Each CDR3 protein is one row after TCRdb ran MiXCR on the 5' RACE reads. The sample includes 11,000 to 15,000 distinct CDR3 sequences, 10% of them seen just once. The time point is: sample taken at primary tumor resection. Whole RNA from tumor, nontumor lung or frozen PBMC was sequenced unsorted. The sample here was PBMCs, taken at surgery. These receptors all stem from a male donor with early-stage non-small cell lung cancer.

The CDR3 region is CASTTGGNEKLFF. CDR3 in DNA: TGCGCCAGCACCACGGGCGGTAATGAAAAACTGTTTTTT. The rearrangement joins TRBV5-1 to TRBJ1-4; D remains unclear. The CDR3 spans 13 residues. The germline CDR1 and CDR2 sequences are SGHRS and YFSETQ. Between the trimmed V and J ends, which lost 6 bases and 4 bases, there was a span of 10 bases.

This clonotype was recorded at least ten times. The chain is built from TRBV12-3 or TRBV12-4 and TRBJ2-7; TRBD2 agrees at 8 bases. Losses at the gene ends were 6 bases for V and 5 bases for J; bases not matched to a gene: 12. This CDR3 has 15 residues. The DNA for the CDR3 is TGTGCCAGCAGCCAGCCCGGGACTAGTGCCCACGAGCAGTACTTC. It yields the protein CASSQPGTSAHEQYF.

The sample holds many counts of this clonotype. The V gene is TRBV14, the J gene TRBJ2-1; 10 positions match TRBD2. Germline V lookup: CDR1 SGHDN, CDR2 FVKESK. The V and J ends lost 1 base and 9 bases, in that order; junction bases with no gene match: 6. This CDR3 has 15 amino acids. In DNA form, the CDR3 reads TGTGCCAGCAGCCAAGCGGCTAGCGGGAGTAGTGAGCAGTTCTTC. Translated: CASSQAASGSSEQFF.

This clonotype was seen at least ten times. CDR3 nucleotide sequence: TGTGCCAGCAGTTCCCGGGGAGCCGAGGGGGGCTACACCTTC. It translates to CASSSRGAEGGYTF. The chain carries TRBV12-3 or TRBV12-4 and TRBJ1-2; D might be TRBD1 (5 bases). The CDR3 has 14 residues. Trimming took 4 bases from V and 8 from J, leaving 17 bases between them.

This clonotype was counted many times. The DNA for the CDR3 is TGTGCCAGCAGCTTAGCCCTCGGAGCGACAGATACGCAGTATTTT. Protein: CASSLALGATDTQYF. The gene calls are TRBV7-2 and TRBJ2-3; D unclear. Germline lookup yields CDR1 SGHTA and CDR2 FQGNSA. V shed 0 bases and J shed 3 bases, with 10 bases lying between them. This CDR3 region has 15 residues.

In its sample, this clonotype was seen many times. The rearrangement joins TRBV28 to TRBJ2-5; D is perhaps TRBD1 (5 bases). The CDR3 runs 13 residues. The V and J ends lost 3 bases and 1 base respectively, with 6 bases between them. Germline values: CDR1 MDHEN, CDR2 SYDVKM. The CDR3 here is CASSLGRQETQYF. The CDR3 nucleotides are TGTGCCAGCAGTTTGGGGCGCCAAGAGACCCAGTACTTC.

This chain uses TRBV27 with TRBJ2-2, with TRBD2 matching 8 bases. With 5 bases clipped from V and 4 bases from J, the junction kept 6 bases outside the gene matches. CDR3 length: 15 residues. Per the germline V gene, CDR1 is MNHEY and CDR2 is SMNVEV (reference sequence). The CDR3, as DNA: TGTGCCAGCAGTCCTTGGACTAGCTTCACCGGGGAGCTGTTTTTT. This gives the protein CASSPWTSFTGELFF.

This clonotype was recorded many times. J is TRBJ2-3 and V is TRBV20-1; D is unclear. Trimming cost V 4 bases and J 4 bases, with 12 bases left between them. Germline-derived CDR1 and CDR2 are DFQATT and SNEGSKA (reference sequence). The CDR3 consists of 13 residues. The CDR3 DNA follows: TGCAGTGCTAAGGCTCCTGCACCAGATACGCAGTATTTT. It encodes CSAKAPAPDTQYF.

This clonotype was seen at least ten times. V usage is TRBV27 and J usage is TRBJ2-3; TRBD2 matches 8 bases. The CDR3 spans 14 residues. Unmatched junction bases numbered 8, after V lost 3 bases and J lost 9 bases. Germline-derived CDR1 and CDR2 are MNHEY and SMNVEV (reference sequence). The CDR3 region is CASSFSNQRETQYF. In DNA, the CDR3 is TGTGCCAGCAGTTTTTCTAATCAGCGGGAGACGCAGTATTTT.

This clonotype was counted ten times or more. The V call is TRBV6-5, the J call TRBJ2-1; tentative D call: TRBD2 (6 bases). There are 17 residues in the CDR3. The V and J ends lost 5 bases and 4 bases respectively, with 21 bases between them. Germline V lookup: CDR1 MNHEY, CDR2 SVGAGI. The CDR3 DNA follows: TGTGCCAGCAGTCTTTCCGGGACTGGACTGGCGTACAATGAGCAGTTCTTC. It codes for CASSLSGTGLAYNEQFF.

This clonotype was observed many times. The V call is TRBV4-1, the J call TRBJ1-5, with D possibly TRBD1 on 5 matching bases. The CDR3 is made up of 14 amino acids. Per the germline V gene, CDR1 is MGHRA and CDR2 is YSYEKL. V was pared by 1 base and J by 4 bases, with 8 bases between. CDR3 DNA: TGCGCCAGCAGCCAAGGGACAATTAATCAGCCCCAGCATTTT. Its translation: CASSQGTINQPQHF.

The sample holds many counts of this clonotype. The chain uses TRBV5-1 and TRBJ2-1; no clear D gene. Germline lookup yields CDR1 SGHRS and CDR2 YFSETQ. The CDR3 is made up of 14 amino acids. V shed 0 bases and J shed 5 bases, with 9 bases lying between them. The CDR3 DNA reads as TGCGCCAGCAGCTTGGCCCAAAGGGACAATGAGCAGTTCTTC. Encoded protein: CASSLAQRDNEQFF.

This clonotype was recorded at least ten times. V usage is TRBV9 and J usage is TRBJ2-7, with 9 bases matching TRBD2. This CDR3 comprises 15 residues. V gave up 0 bases and J gave up 3 bases; unmatched junction bases: 4. CDR1 and CDR2 from the germline V gene are SGDLS and YYNGEE. CDR3 region: CASSVDSGSGYEQYF. As DNA, the CDR3 is TGTGCCAGCAGCGTAGATAGCGGGAGCGGCTACGAGCAGTACTTC.

The V call is TRBV27, the J call TRBJ2-7; 8 nucleotides match TRBD1. The ends lost 3 bases at V and 1 base at J; junction bases unmatched: 8. CDR1 and CDR2 from the germline V gene are MNHEY and SMNVEV (reference sequence). The CDR3 loop spans 16 amino acids. CDR3 residues: CASSFRTGSLSYEQYF. CDR3 nucleotide sequence: TGTGCCAGCAGTTTCCGGACAGGGAGCCTGTCCTACGAGCAGTACTTC.

J is TRBJ2-3 and V is TRBV29-1, with 7 nucleotides matching TRBD1. Per germline, CDR1 SQVTM and CDR2 ANQGSEA. The junction had 4 bases not matched to a gene; V was cut back by 2 bases and J by 5 bases. The CDR3 sequence is 13 residues long. For the CDR3, the DNA is TGCAGCGTTGAAACAGGGGCGGGAGATACGCAGTATTTT. Its protein product is CSVETGAGDTQYF.

This clonotype has at least ten counts. This rearrangement joins TRBV11-3 to TRBJ2-7; no clear D. The CDR3 is 14 residues long. CDR1 is SGHNT, CDR2 YENEEA, per germline. Trimming stripped 1 base from V and 0 bases from J, with 7 bases between. This CDR3 reads CASSLGPHSYEQYF. The CDR3 DNA sequence: TGTGCCAGCAGCTTAGGTCCCCACTCCTACGAGCAGTACTTC.

This clonotype appeared a few times. The rearrangement joins TRBV27 to TRBJ2-1, with 8 bases matching TRBD2. J was trimmed by 4 bases and V by 7 bases; bases with no gene match: 6. Germline CDR1 MNHEY, CDR2 SMNVEV (reference sequence). CDR3 length: 14 residues. The CDR3 DNA reads as TGTGCCAGCACAAGCGGGAGTACGTACAATGAGCAGTTCTTC. Its protein is CASTSGSTYNEQFF.

This clonotype has a handful of counts. The CDR3 is CASSLLAGGELFF. The CDR3 nucleotides are TGTGCCAGCAGCTTGCTAGCGGGCGGGGAGCTGTTTTTT. The chain combines TRBV11-2 with TRBJ2-2, with 8 bases matching TRBD2. The ends lost 3 bases at V and 7 bases at J; junction bases unmatched: 1. The CDR3 runs 13 residues. Germline CDR1 and CDR2: SGHAT and FQNNGV.

This clonotype was seen ten or more times. Here the CDR3 DNA reads TGCAGTGCTAGAGATGGTCGGACTAGTCGGTGGAATGAGCAGTTCTTC. This codes for CSARDGRTSRWNEQFF. This chain uses TRBV20-1 with TRBJ2-1; 7 nucleotides line up with TRBD2. The ends lost 0 bases at V and 7 bases at J; junction bases unmatched: 12. This CDR3 region has 16 residues. The V gene's germline CDR1 is DFQATT and CDR2 SNEGSKA (reference sequence).

At least ten counts were recorded for this clonotype. This chain uses TRBV7-8 with TRBJ1-2; TRBD1 matches 10 bases. Germline values: CDR1 SGHVS, CDR2 FQNEAQ. The CDR3 sequence is 15 residues long. Trimming at V came to 4 bases and at J to 4 bases, leaving 6 bases not matched to a gene. Here the CDR3 DNA reads TGTGCCAGCAGCTCCCGGGACAGGGGATCCTATGGCTACACCTTC. It encodes CASSSRDRGSYGYTF.

Many counts were recorded for this clonotype. The V call is TRBV5-1, the J call TRBJ2-7, with D tentatively TRBD2 (6 bases). This CDR3 has 14 residues. CDR1 and CDR2 from the germline V gene are SGHRS and YFSETQ. V was trimmed by 3 bases and J by 2 bases, leaving 12 bases between them. The CDR3 DNA follows: TGCGCCAGCAGCTCCTTTAGCGGCCCCTACGAGCAGTACTTC. Translated, it gives CASSSFSGPYEQYF.

In this sample, this clonotype is medium-sized (0.01 to 0.1%). V and J are TRBV20-1 and TRBJ2-7; the match to TRBD2 covers 11 bases. The CDR3 runs to 15 residues. Germline V gives CDR1 DFQATT, CDR2 SNEGSKA (reference sequence). V dropped 6 bases and J dropped 4; count of bases not matched to a gene: 11. Here the CDR3 DNA reads TGCAGTGCCACTGCAGGTAGCGGGAGGGGGTACGAGCAGTACTTC. Translating it yields CSATAGSGRGYEQYF.

The chain carries TRBV19 and TRBJ1-5; no reliable D call. CDR1 is LNHDA, CDR2 SQIVND, per germline (reference sequence). The CDR3 covers 13 residues. Trimming took 6 bases from V and 0 from J, leaving 6 bases between them. The CDR3 coding sequence is TGTGCCAGTAGGTTGGGTAGCAATCAGCCCCAGCATTTT. Translating gives CASRLGSNQPQHF. Full variable domain (missing parts from reference TRBV19 and TRBJ1-5): DGGITQSPKYLFRKEGQNVTLSCEQNLNHDAMYWYRQDPGQGLRLIYYSQIVNDFQKGDIAEGYSVSREKKESFPLTVTSAQKNPTAFYLCASRLGSNQPQHFGDGTRLSIL.

This clonotype has at least ten counts. V gene TRBV7-2 combines with J gene TRBJ2-1; D gene ambiguous. Germline lookup yields CDR1 SGHTA and CDR2 FQGNSA. Trimming stripped 2 bases from V and 8 bases from J, with 13 bases between. The CDR3 length is 14 residues. The CDR3 sequence: CASSLIQLGDEQFF. Written as DNA, the CDR3 is TGTGCCAGCAGCTTAATCCAGCTCGGCGATGAGCAGTTCTTC.

This clonotype was observed at least ten times. This chain links TRBV28 with TRBJ2-3; a possible D gene is TRBD1 (5 bases). The germline V and J ends were trimmed by 4 bases and 2 bases, with 13 bases remaining between them. The germline gives CDR1 MDHEN, CDR2 SYDVKM. The CDR3 sequence is 15 residues long. Here the CDR3 DNA reads TGTGCCAGCAGTTCGCCCGCAGGGATCACAGATACGCAGTATTTT. Residues: CASSSPAGITDTQYF.